This T cell receptor beta chain was recorded in a study of brain T cells in children with intractable seizures. V lost 2 bases and J lost 4; bases outside the gene matches: 8. The CDR3 extends over 15 amino acids. In germline, CDR1 is SGHTA, CDR2 FQGTGA. Clones were read by immunoSEQ multiplex PCR, and TCRdb kept only the in-frame ones, dropping some. The top ten clones hold more than 1.5% of a sample with some 76,000 clones, approximately 94% of them seen once. The sample was peripheral blood, taken at surgery. The clonotype originates from a boy younger than two with tuberous sclerosis and intractable seizures. This chain joins TRBV7-3 and TRBJ2-7; 7 bases agree with TRBD2. Here the CDR3 reads CASSLGAGDRYEQYF. The CDR3 DNA follows: TGTGCCAGCAGCTTAGGGGCGGGAGATAGATACGAGCAGTACTTC.